This T cell receptor beta chain was identified in a study of cytomegalovirus exposure and HLA in healthy donors. This PCR relied on a set of 60 Vbeta primers and 13 Jbeta primers. The table came from immunoSEQ multiplex PCR; TCRdb's copy has only in-frame clones and leaves some out. Found here are around 150,000 clones, 75% to 80% of them singletons; the top ten hold roughly an eighth. Of note for this clone: The antigen is undetermined.

Points from the study as a whole: Earlier results showed most TCR beta V segments being productive about 90% or about 30% of the time. Investigators reported 150 to 200 TCR beta chains as tied to cytomegalovirus.

The germline V gene has CDR1 SGDLS and CDR2 YYNGEE. Trimming left V 0 bases short and J 2 bases short, with 11 bases between. The CDR3 totals 15 residues. The sample consisted of PBMCs. The J gene is TRBJ1-2, the V gene TRBV9; D unclear. The sequence came from a middle-aged man in good health and CMV-seropositive. The CDR3, as DNA: TGTGCCAGCAGCGTAGGCTCCAGGCAGAACTATGGCTACACCTTC. Translation gives CASSVGSRQNYGYTF.